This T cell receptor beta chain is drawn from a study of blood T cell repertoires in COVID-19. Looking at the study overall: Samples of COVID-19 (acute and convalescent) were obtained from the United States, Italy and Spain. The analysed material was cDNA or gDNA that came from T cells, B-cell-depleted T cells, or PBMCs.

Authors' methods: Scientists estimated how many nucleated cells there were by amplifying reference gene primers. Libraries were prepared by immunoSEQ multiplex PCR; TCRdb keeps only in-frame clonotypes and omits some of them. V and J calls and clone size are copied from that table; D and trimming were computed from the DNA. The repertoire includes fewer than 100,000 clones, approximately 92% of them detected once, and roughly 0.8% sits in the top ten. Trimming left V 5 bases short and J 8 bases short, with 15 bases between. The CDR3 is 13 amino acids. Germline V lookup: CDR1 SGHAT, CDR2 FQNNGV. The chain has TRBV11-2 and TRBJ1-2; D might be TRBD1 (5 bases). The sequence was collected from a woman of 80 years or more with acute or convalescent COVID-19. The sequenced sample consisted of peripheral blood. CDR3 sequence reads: CASSLQGLGGYTF. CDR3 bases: TGTGCCAGCAGCCTCCAGGGTCTCGGAGGCTACACCTTC. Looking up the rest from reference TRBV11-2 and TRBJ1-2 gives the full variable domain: EAGVAQSPRYKIIEKRQSVAFWCNPISGHATLYWYQQILGQGPKLLIQFQNNGVVDDSQLPKDRFSAERLKGVDSTLKIQPAKLEDSAVYLCASSLQGLGGYTFGSGTRLTVV.